Following are 29 T cell receptor beta chains from one sample sequenced in a study of blood T cell repertoires in COVID-19. Some clones are missing from TCRdb's copy, which holds only in-frame ones; the method was immunoSEQ multiplex PCR. The sample shows about 150,000 clones, around four fifths of them seen only once. Sample: peripheral blood. These receptors all stem from a woman of 80 years or more with acute or convalescent COVID-19.

The V and J genes are TRBV5-5 and TRBJ2-3, with 10 positions matching TRBD1. This CDR3 region has 17 residues. The germline CDR1 and CDR2 sequences are SGHKS and YYEKEE (reference sequence). J was trimmed by 4 bases and V by 6 bases; bases with no gene match: 14. The CDR3 bases are TGTGCCAGCAACCCGGGTCCAGGACAGGGGGACTCAGATACGCAGTATTTT. It is translated as CASNPGPGQGDSDTQYF.

The chain couples TRBV30 to TRBJ1-2; 9 positions agree with TRBD1. Germline V gene data show CDR1 as GTSNPN and CDR2 as SVGIG (reference sequence). The CDR3 runs 13 residues. V trimming: 4 bases; J trimming: 6 bases; junction bases outside the gene matches: 6. The CDR3 here is CAWTPGQGHGYTF. For the CDR3, the DNA is TGTGCCTGGACGCCGGGACAGGGTCATGGCTACACCTTC.

V is TRBV5-1 and J is TRBJ1-1; D possibly corresponds to TRBD1 (5 bases). The CDR3 consists of 15 residues. The germline CDR1 and CDR2 sequences are SGHRS and YFSETQ. V lost 2 bases, J lost 1 base, and 12 bases lay in between. The CDR3 sequence is CASSFGREGNTEAFF. CDR3 in DNA: TGCGCCAGCAGCTTCGGCAGGGAGGGGAACACTGAAGCTTTCTTT.

The genes are TRBV7-2 and TRBJ2-5, with 10 bases identical to TRBD2. The CDR3 totals 15 residues. Unmatched junction bases numbered 7, after V lost 5 bases and J lost 4 bases. Germline V gene sequence: CDR1 SGHTA, CDR2 FQGNSA. CDR3 protein: CASSPTLAGGETQYF. Here the CDR3 DNA reads TGTGCCAGCAGCCCGACCTTAGCGGGGGGAGAGACCCAGTACTTC.

The chain couples TRBV30 to TRBJ1-5; 7 bases fit TRBD1. The V segment lost 3 bases and the J segment 4 bases; nucleotides outside the gene matches: 6. The CDR3 totals 14 residues. Per germline, CDR1 GTSNPN and CDR2 SVGIG (reference sequence). CDR3 protein: CAWSLDRKNQPQHF. The CDR3, as DNA: TGTGCCTGGAGCTTGGACAGGAAAAATCAGCCCCAGCATTTT.

The CDR3 nucleotides are TGTGCCATCAGTGATGGACAGGGATCTGGAAACACCATATATTTT. It specifies CAISDGQGSGNTIYF. The chain employs TRBV10-3 and TRBJ1-3, with 8 bases matching TRBD1. Germline assignment: CDR1 ENHRY and CDR2 SYGVKD. V lost 3 bases and J lost 1; bases outside the gene matches: 2. This CDR3 is built from 15 residues.

This clone appeared a single time. The chain uses TRBV29-1 and TRBJ2-7, with a possible D match to TRBD1 (6 bases). Germline V gene data show CDR1 as SQVTM and CDR2 as ANQGSEA. Trimming cost V 5 bases and J 0 bases, with 8 bases left between them. The CDR3 contains 12 residues. CDR3 sequence (DNA): TGCAGCGTTCGGGACACCTCCTACGAGCAGTACTTC. This encodes CSVRDTSYEQYF.

The gene calls are TRBV21-1 and TRBJ1-1. TRBV21-1 is classified as a pseudogene. The CDR3 runs to 16 residues. The CDR3 here is CASSSSPGLSNTEAFF. The DNA for the CDR3 is TGTGCCAGCAGCTCCTCGCCGGGACTTTCGAACACTGAAGCTTTCTTT.

This chain connects TRBV18 to TRBJ2-1; 12 bases are shared with TRBD2. The germline V gene has CDR1 KGHSH and CDR2 LQKENI. V trimming: 8 bases; J trimming: 5 bases; junction bases outside the gene matches: 4. This CDR3 has 14 residues. The CDR3 loop reads CASATSGGDNEQFF. For the CDR3, the DNA is TGTGCCAGCGCGACTAGCGGGGGTGACAATGAGCAGTTCTTC.

This chain connects TRBV4-2 to TRBJ2-7, with 10 nucleotides matching TRBD2. The germline V gene encodes CDR1 LGHNA and CDR2 YNFKEQ. Trimming at V came to 0 bases and at J to 6 bases, leaving 5 bases not matched to a gene. This CDR3 is 15 amino acids long. The CDR3 region has the DNA TGTGCCAGCAGCCAAGATCTAGCGGGAGAGGGCGAGCAGTACTTC. It is translated as CASSQDLAGEGEQYF.

The chain uses TRBV3-1 (or the pseudogene TRBV3-2) and TRBJ2-5, with TRBD2 matching over 9 bases. The ends lost 4 bases at V and 5 bases at J; junction bases unmatched: 14. Germline V lookup: CDR1 LGHDT, CDR2 YNNKEL (reference sequence). CDR3 length: 17 amino acids. CDR3 nucleotides: TGTGCCAGCAGCCTTCCATGGTCGGCGGGAGGGGCTGAGACCCAGTACTTC. Protein product: CASSLPWSAGGAETQYF.

The rearrangement uses TRBV13 and TRBJ2-1, with TRBD1 as a possible D gene (6 bases). Germline CDR1 and CDR2: PRHDT and FYEKMQ (reference sequence). The germline V and J ends were trimmed by 1 base and 6 bases, with 10 bases remaining between them. The CDR3 length is 14 residues. This CDR3 reads CASSLVGGINEQFF. The CDR3 DNA reads as TGTGCCAGCAGCTTAGTTGGGGGCATCAATGAGCAGTTCTTC. The entire variable domain, with the rest obtained from reference TRBV13 and TRBJ2-1, is as follows: AAGVIQSPRHLIKEKRETATLKCYPIPRHDTVYWYQQGPGQDPQFLISFYEKMQSDKGSIPDRFSAQQFSDYHSELNMSSLELGDSALYFCASSLVGGINEQFFGPGTRLTVL.

In its sample, this clone was seen once. The chain uses TRBV3-1 (or the pseudogene TRBV3-2) and TRBJ1-4; D is possibly TRBD1 (6 bases). This CDR3 contains 14 residues. Trimming pared 5 bases from V and 10 bases from J, leaving 17 bases between. Germline CDR1 and CDR2: LGHDT and YNNKEL (reference sequence). CDR3 coding DNA: TGTGCCAGCAGCGCACCGGGTCGCAGGGGAAAACTGTTTTTT. Amino acids: CASSAPGRRGKLFF.

This clone turned up a few times. The chain carries TRBV7-8 and TRBJ1-5, with 7 bases lining up with TRBD1. The V and J ends lost 1 base and 3 bases, in that order; junction bases with no gene match: 6. This CDR3 spans 16 amino acids. Germline CDR1 is SGHVS and CDR2 is FQNEAQ. In DNA form, the CDR3 reads TGTGCCAGCAGCTTAGTGGAGACAGGGTTCAATCAGCCCCAGCATTTT. Translating gives CASSLVETGFNQPQHF.

The rearrangement joins TRBV18 to TRBJ1-5; tentative D call: TRBD1 (6 bases). Trimming stripped 4 bases from V and 1 base from J, with 20 bases between. The germline gives CDR1 KGHSH, CDR2 LQKENI. The CDR3 is made up of 18 amino acids. The CDR3 is CASSQKDRLATSNQPQHF. The DNA of the CDR3 is TGTGCCAGCTCACAAAAGGACAGATTAGCGACCAGCAATCAGCCCCAGCATTTT.

This rearrangement joins TRBV27 to TRBJ1-5; weak D call: TRBD1 (6 bases). The CDR3 covers 15 residues. Trimming pared 4 bases from V and 3 bases from J, leaving 13 bases between. Germline-derived CDR1 and CDR2 are MNHEY and SMNVEV (reference sequence). CDR3 DNA: TGTGCCAGCAGTTCGACAGGATCTTACAATCAGCCCCAGCATTTT. Translating gives CASSSTGSYNQPQHF.

This clone was counted a single time. CDR3 sequence reads: CASSQEPSGRFEQYF. In DNA, the CDR3 is TGTGCCAGCAGCCAAGAGCCTAGCGGGAGGTTTGAGCAGTACTTC. The chain uses TRBV3-1 (or the pseudogene TRBV3-2) and TRBJ2-7; TRBD2 agrees at 11 bases. Losses at the gene ends were 0 bases for V and 7 bases for J; bases not matched to a gene: 5. The CDR3 totals 15 residues. Germline-derived CDR1 and CDR2 are LGHDT and YNNKEL (reference sequence).

V usage is TRBV7-6 and J usage is TRBJ2-7; no definite D call. CDR3 size: 15 residues. The V end was cut by 5 bases, the J end by 0 bases, with 14 bases between. Germline assignment: CDR1 SGHVS and CDR2 FNYEAQ. Here the CDR3 reads CASSAEAAVSYEQYF. Written as DNA, the CDR3 is TGTGCCAGCAGCGCGGAAGCTGCGGTCTCCTACGAGCAGTACTTC.

The CDR3 loop reads CASSPLPGQGASGANVLTF. The CDR3 DNA follows: TGTGCCAGCTCACCACTGCCGGGACAGGGGGCTTCTGGGGCCAACGTCCTGACTTTC. This chain joins TRBV18 and TRBJ2-6; the match to TRBD1 covers 12 bases. The CDR3 length is 19 residues. Losses at the gene ends were 1 base for V and 1 base for J; bases not matched to a gene: 5. Germline CDR1 is KGHSH and CDR2 is LQKENI.

This clone appeared a few times. This chain uses TRBV5-4 with TRBJ1-4, with TRBD1 identical over 7 bases. Germline loops: CDR1 SGHNT, CDR2 YYREEE (reference sequence). This CDR3 comprises 14 residues. The V segment lost 9 bases and the J segment 4 bases; nucleotides outside the gene matches: 9. CDR3 sequence reads: CAIPGGTGNEKLFF. CDR3 DNA: TGTGCCATCCCAGGGGGAACCGGTAATGAAAAACTGTTTTTT. The full variable domain, with the rest looked up from reference TRBV5-4 and TRBJ1-4, is ETGVTQSPTHLIKTRGQQVTLRCSSQSGHNTVSWYQQALGQGPQFIFQYYREEENGRGNFPPRFSGLQFPNYSSELNVNALELDDSALYLCAIPGGTGNEKLFFGSGTQLSVL.

The table lists this clone with a count of one. The chain joins TRBV10-3 to TRBJ2-3; 13 bases align to TRBD2. The CDR3 is 17 amino acids. The germline gives CDR1 ENHRY, CDR2 SYGVKD. V shed 3 bases and J 0 bases; nucleotides not matched to a gene: 3. The DNA for the CDR3 is TGTGCCATCAGTGACTGGGGACTAGCGGGGAGCACAGATACGCAGTATTTT. This translates into CAISDWGLAGSTDTQYF.

The rearrangement uses TRBV19 and TRBJ1-1; 10 bases fit TRBD1. V lost 7 bases, J lost 5 bases, and 1 base stayed unmatched. Germline V gives CDR1 LNHDA, CDR2 SQIVND (reference sequence). The CDR3 totals 12 residues. The CDR3 DNA sequence: TGTGCCAGTACGGGACAGGGGACTGAAGCTTTCTTT. It translates to CASTGQGTEAFF. The entire variable domain, with the rest obtained from reference TRBV19 and TRBJ1-1, is as follows: DGGITQSPKYLFRKEGQNVTLSCEQNLNHDAMYWYRQDPGQGLRLIYYSQIVNDFQKGDIAEGYSVSREKKESFPLTVTSAQKNPTAFYLCASTGQGTEAFFGQGTRLTVV.

This chain links TRBV2 with TRBJ1-3, with 8 bases lining up with TRBD1. The germline CDR1 and CDR2 sequences are SNHLY and FYNNEI. V lost 6 bases to trimming and J lost 7 bases; unmatched junction nucleotides: 8. The CDR3 is made up of 14 amino acids. The CDR3 DNA sequence: TGTGCCAGCAGCGAGGACAGGGTTCAGAACACCATATATTTT. Translating gives CASSEDRVQNTIYF.

The CDR3 is CASSHPTSDYEQYF. The CDR3 DNA reads as TGCGCCAGCAGCCACCCGACTAGCGACTACGAGCAGTACTTC. J is TRBJ2-7 and V is TRBV5-1; 8 bases are shared with TRBD2. Germline V lookup: CDR1 SGHRS, CDR2 YFSETQ. Trimming removed 4 bases from V and 3 bases from J; junction bases left unmatched: 6. The CDR3 consists of 14 residues.

This clone was seen only a few times. The chain uses TRBV2 and TRBJ1-3, with unresolved D. This CDR3 has 15 amino acids. V lost 2 bases to trimming and J lost 2 bases, with 10 bases between them. The germline V gene has CDR1 SNHLY and CDR2 FYNNEI. The CDR3 DNA reads as TGTGCCAGCAGTGAACTTCAGGTCCCTGGAAACACCATATATTTT. It is translated as CASSELQVPGNTIYF.

V gene TRBV5-1 combines with J gene TRBJ1-5; D unresolved. V was clipped by 4 bases and J by 2 bases, with 13 bases between them. CDR3 length equals 15 residues. CDR1 is SGHRS, CDR2 YFSETQ, per germline. In DNA form, the CDR3 reads TGCGCCAGCAGCCTAAATGGTATGGGCAATCAGCCCCAGCATTTT. This translates into CASSLNGMGNQPQHF.

The V gene is TRBV25-1, the J gene TRBJ1-1; D gene uncertain. The V end lost 7 bases, the J end lost 0 bases, and 9 bases lay between the germline ends. The germline V gene has CDR1 MGHDK and CDR2 SYGVNS. This CDR3 contains 13 residues. DNA of the CDR3: TGTGCCAGCAATCTACCTCTGAACACTGAAGCTTTCTTT. Its protein product is CASNLPLNTEAFF.

This clone has a handful of counts. The chain joins TRBV3-1 (or the pseudogene TRBV3-2) to TRBJ2-1; 11 bases align to TRBD2. Germline CDR1 LGHDT, CDR2 YNNKEL (reference sequence). V trimming: 8 bases; J trimming: 6 bases; junction bases outside the gene matches: 9. The CDR3 is 15 residues long. CDR3 loop: CASVSLTSGSNEQFF. In nucleotides, the CDR3 is TGTGCCAGCGTCTCCCTAACTAGCGGGAGCAATGAGCAGTTCTTC.

This sequence joins TRBV5-4 and TRBJ2-7, with 8 bases fitting TRBD1. The CDR3 is 12 residues long. CDR1 and CDR2 (germline): SGHNT, YYREEE (reference sequence). Losses at the gene ends were 4 bases for V and 4 bases for J; bases not matched to a gene: 1. CDR3 in amino acids: CASSGTGYEQYF. The CDR3 DNA is TGTGCCAGCAGCGGGACAGGTTACGAGCAGTACTTC.